Listed below are T cell receptor beta chains from one sample, sequenced in a study of T cells in Graves' hyperthyroidism and ophthalmopathy. TCRdb reanalysed the multiplex PCR reads using MiXCR and keeps one entry per CDR3 protein. The sample records hundreds of thousands of distinct CDR3 sequences, just under 45% being singletons. Material for sequencing was peripheral blood or thyroid tissue (not recorded which). Every receptor here comes from an adult man with Graves' disease, either hyperthyroidism or ophthalmopathy (not recorded which). The CDR3 runs from the conserved cysteine through the conserved F or W. The D gene is left open where the match is weak. A row's size may be missing; if present it is once, few, many or a size class.

TRBV20-1	-	TRBJ2-7	-	CSARRIYEQYF	TGCAGTGCAAGACGGATATACGAGCAGTACTTC
TRBV20-1	-	TRBJ2-7	-	CSARAGGIDYEQYF	TGCAGTGCTAGAGCTGGGGGGATTGACTACGAGCAGTACTTC
TRBV6-2/TRBV6-3	-	TRBJ2-5	-	CASRPGARETQYF	TGTGCCAGCCGACCCGGGGCTCGTGAGACCCAGTACTTC
TRBV29-1	-	TRBJ1-3	-	CSVGVGDSSGNTIYF	TGCAGCGTTGGTGTAGGGGATTCCTCTGGAAACACCATATATTTT
TRBV24-1	-	TRBJ1-2	-	CATSGDRDDGYTF	TGTGCCACCAGTGGGGACCGAGACGATGGCTACACCTTC
TRBV29-1	-	TRBJ1-1	once	CSVEGTAATEAFF	TGCAGCGTTGAAGGGACAGCGGCTACTGAAGCTTTCTTT
TRBV6-5	-	TRBJ1-6	-	CASSYGAGRYNSPLHF	TGTGCCAGCAGTTACGGAGCAGGGCGTTATAATTCACCCCTCCACTTT
TRBV2	-	TRBJ1-1	-	CASSDGREMNTEAFF	TGTGCCAGCAGTGACGGCAGAGAAATGAACACTGAAGCTTTCTTT
TRBV29-1	-	TRBJ1-2	-	CSSQEVGANYGYTF	TGCAGCAGCCAAGAAGTAGGGGCTAACTATGGCTACACCTTC
TRBV24-1	-	TRBJ1-2	-	CATSDLVRGNYGYTF	TGTGCCACCAGTGACCTCGTCAGGGGAAACTATGGCTACACCTTC
TRBV2	-	TRBJ1-5	-	CASSEGETQHF	TGTGCCAGCAGTGAGGGAGAGACCCAGCATTTT
TRBV12-3/TRBV12-4	-	TRBJ1-1	-	CASSQDEVGTEAFF	TGTGCCAGCAGCCAAGATGAGGTGGGCACTGAAGCTTTCTTT
TRBV11-2	TRBD1	TRBJ1-3	once	CASSQTGGITIYF	TGTGCCAGCAGCCAGACAGGGGGAATCACCATATATTTT
TRBV24-1	TRBD1	TRBJ1-3	many	CATGTGGDDTIYF	TGTGCCACCGGGACAGGGGGCGACGACACCATATATTTT
TRBV9	-	TRBJ1-6	many	CASSVGSGLVSPLHF	TGTGCCAGCAGCGTCGGGTCCGGGTTGGTATCACCCCTCCACTTT
TRBV2	TRBD1	TRBJ1-2	few	CASRGTGRNGGYTF	TGTGCCAGCAGAGGGACAGGGAGGAATGGTGGCTACACCTTC
TRBV7-9	TRBD1	TRBJ1-4	-	CASGDRDGREKLFF	TGTGCCAGCGGGGACAGGGATGGGCGTGAAAAACTGTTTTTT
TRBV7-3	-	TRBJ2-7	-	CASSSRGEGAYEQYF	TGTGCCAGCAGCTCCAGGGGCGAGGGGGCCTACGAGCAGTACTTC
TRBV2	-	TRBJ1-1	-	CASSSPMRTEAFF	TGTGCCAGCAGTTCCCCGATGAGGACTGAAGCTTTCTTT
TRBV5-5	TRBD2	TRBJ2-7	-	CASSFGGRASYEQYF	TGTGCCAGCAGCTTCGGCGGGAGGGCCTCCTACGAGCAGTACTTC
TRBV19	-	TRBJ1-5	few	CASSKRGASNQPQHF	TGTGCCAGTAGCAAACGAGGGGCTAGCAATCAGCCCCAGCATTTT
TRBV10-3	-	TRBJ1-6	-	CASRGLTSNNSPLHF	TGTGCCAGCAGGGGCCTCACATCGAATAATTCACCCCTCCACTTT
TRBV7-6	-	TRBJ1-3	once	CASSHKGDSGNTIYF	TGTGCCAGCAGCCACAAGGGTGACTCTGGAAACACCATATATTTT
TRBV7-9	-	TRBJ1-2	once	CASSRTTGFAGYTF	TGTGCCAGCAGCCGAACCACAGGGTTTGCTGGCTACACCTTC
TRBV29-1	TRBD1	TRBJ1-1	-	CSVGQGANEAFF	TGCAGCGTTGGACAGGGTGCAAACGAAGCTTTCTTT
TRBV7-2	-	TRBJ1-1	-	CASSLSVGQGLTEAFF	TGTGCCAGCAGCTTATCGGTGGGTCAGGGCTTGACTGAAGCTTTCTTT
TRBV5-1	TRBD2	TRBJ2-7	few	CASSQLAGAAYEQYF	TGCGCCAGCAGCCAACTAGCGGGAGCAGCCTACGAGCAGTACTTC
TRBV7-9	TRBD1	TRBJ2-5	-	CASKTRPGTGFETQYF	TGTGCCAGCAAAACCAGACCCGGGACAGGGTTCGAGACCCAGTACTTC
TRBV14	-	TRBJ1-1	-	CASSRGLAGLGPNTEAFF	TGTGCCAGCAGCCGAGGACTAGCGGGGTTAGGTCCTAACACTGAAGCTTTCTTT
TRBV2	-	TRBJ1-1	-	CASRGSGMNTEAFF	TGTGCCAGCAGGGGGTCTGGTATGAACACTGAAGCTTTCTTT
TRBV5-1	TRBD1	TRBJ1-5	-	CASSSGQGSGQPQHF	TGCGCCAGCAGCTCCGGACAGGGATCCGGTCAGCCCCAGCATTTT